This TCR beta chain was recorded in a study of blood T cell repertoires in COVID-19. Germline loops: CDR1 LNHDA, CDR2 SQIVND (reference sequence). The junction had 5 bases not matched to a gene; V was cut back by 2 bases and J by 2 bases. The CDR3 is 16 residues long. Only in-frame clones appear in the TCRdb table, and some are missing; sequencing was by immunoSEQ multiplex PCR. Found here are roughly 190,000 clones, 84% of them singletons; the top ten hold approximately 3%. Sequenced: PBMCs or T cells enriched from blood (not recorded which). The genes are TRBV19 and TRBJ2-5, with 10 positions matching TRBD2. This TCR was recovered from a woman in her 30s who had been exposed to COVID-19. Written as DNA, the CDR3 is TGTGCCAGTAGTATAACTAGCGGGACGTTACAAGAGACCCAGTACTTC. This sequence encodes CASSITSGTLQETQYF.